The clone carrying this T cell receptor beta chain occurred many times. Its antigen is as yet unknown. PBMCs stored at -80 C, numbering 2 million, were the origin of the unsorted libraries. The team produced cDNA through 5'RACE using 10-nucleotide random UMIs. One entry per CDR3 protein, called by TCRdb with MiXCR from the 5' RACE reads. This table has around 26,000 distinct CDR3 sequences, over 3% appearing once. The data are from a study of neurological immune-mediated disorders. Study-level results: The study found the most TCR clonal expansion in HTLV-1-associated myelopathy and the least in multiple sclerosis, below healthy controls. Because no CDR3 amino acid sequences were shared across subjects by expanded clones, private repertoires were suggested in all groups.

V was pared by 5 bases and J by 4 bases, with 9 bases of the junction left unmatched. Looked up from germline, CDR1 is DFQATT and CDR2 is SNEGSKA (reference sequence). The CDR3 has 14 residues. Sequencing input: PBMCs. J is TRBJ2-5 and V is TRBV20-1; 8 nucleotides align to TRBD1. The clonotype was recovered from a woman aged 25-40 years with multiple sclerosis. CDR3 sequence: CSAPTWTGSETQYF. The DNA of the CDR3 is TGCAGTGCTCCTACCTGGACAGGGTCAGAGACCCAGTACTTC.